This is a list of T cell receptor beta chains from one sample in a study of blood T cell repertoires in COVID-19. The repertoire was sequenced with immunoSEQ multiplex PCR; TCRdb's copy has only in-frame clones and lacks some. The sample records 55,000 to 95,000 clones, roughly 80% being singletons. The sample taken for sequencing was peripheral blood. These TCRs come from an older woman with acute or convalescent COVID-19. CDR3s include the opening cysteine and the closing phenylalanine or tryptophan. D genes are given only for firm matches. The listing skips clone size in some rows; elsewhere it reads once, few, many or a size class.

d_call,v_call,j_call,clone_size,cdr3_aa,cdr3_nt
.,TRBV28,TRBJ2-1,.,CASRLTSNEQFF,TGTGCCAGCAGACTGACTAGTAATGAGCAGTTCTTC
.,TRBV10-3,TRBJ1-3,.,CAIRKEGSGNTIYF,TGTGCCATCAGGAAGGAGGGCTCTGGAAACACCATATATTTT
TRBD1,TRBV9,TRBJ2-3,once,CASSVGHLGTGFATDTQYF,TGTGCCAGCAGCGTAGGTCATCTGGGGACAGGTTTCGCCACAGATACGCAGTATTTT
.,TRBV28,TRBJ1-1,.,CASRGSFTEAFF,TGTGCCAGCAGGGGCAGCTTCACTGAAGCTTTCTTT
.,TRBV12-3/TRBV12-4,TRBJ1-1,.,CASSLLGGTEAFF,TGTGCCAGCAGCCTATTAGGGGGCACTGAAGCTTTCTTT
TRBD2,TRBV30,TRBJ2-2,.,CAWSLAGGNTGELFF,TGTGCCTGGAGTCTAGCGGGAGGGAACACCGGGGAGCTGTTTTTT
.,TRBV7-3,TRBJ2-3,once,CASSRVYTDTQYF,TGTGCCAGCAGCCGGGTGTACACAGATACGCAGTATTTT
.,TRBV28,TRBJ2-7,.,CASRPRELTYEQYF,TGTGCCAGCAGGCCTCGAGAACTGACCTACGAGCAGTACTTC
.,TRBV9,TRBJ1-1,.,CASSFLSGQMNTEAFF,TGTGCCAGCAGTTTCTTATCTGGACAGATGAACACTGAAGCTTTCTTT
TRBD2,TRBV7-9,TRBJ2-5,.,CASIQTGTRMKETQYF,TGTGCCAGCATCCAAACCGGGACTAGGATGAAAGAGACCCAGTACTTC
.,TRBV11-2,TRBJ1-5,.,CASSVTGNQPQHF,TGTGCCAGCAGCGTAACAGGGAATCAGCCCCAGCATTTT
.,TRBV6-2/TRBV6-3,TRBJ2-1,.,CASSYSTGLSKAYNEQFF,TGTGCCAGCAGTTACTCAACGGGACTGAGTAAAGCCTACAATGAGCAGTTCTTC
TRBD2,TRBV5-6,TRBJ2-5,.,CASSFGGEQETQYF,TGTGCCAGCAGCTTCGGGGGGGAGCAAGAGACCCAGTACTTC
TRBD1,TRBV27,TRBJ1-4,once,CASSGGQEHNEKLFF,TGTGCCAGCTCCGGCGGACAGGAACATAATGAAAAACTGTTTTTT